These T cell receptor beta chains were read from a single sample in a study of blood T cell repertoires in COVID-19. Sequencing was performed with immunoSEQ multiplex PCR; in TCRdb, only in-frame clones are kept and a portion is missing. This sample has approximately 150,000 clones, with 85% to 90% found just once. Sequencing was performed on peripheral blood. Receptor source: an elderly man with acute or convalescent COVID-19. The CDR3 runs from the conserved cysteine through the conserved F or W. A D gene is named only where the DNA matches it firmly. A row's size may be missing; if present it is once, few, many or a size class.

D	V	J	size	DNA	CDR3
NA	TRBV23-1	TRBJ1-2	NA	TGCGCCAGCAGTCCGTGGGGGGGGCGCGGGTATGGCTACACCTTC	CASSPWGGRGYGYTF
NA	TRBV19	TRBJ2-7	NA	TGTGCCAGTAGCTTTTCCCATCGGGAGTACGAGCAGTACTTC	CASSFSHREYEQYF
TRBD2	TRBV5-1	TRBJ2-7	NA	TGCGCCAGCAGCCGGGGGGACTACGAGCAGTACTTC	CASSRGDYEQYF
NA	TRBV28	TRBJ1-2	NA	TGTGCCAGCAACACAGGCCACTATGGCTACACCTTC	CASNTGHYGYTF
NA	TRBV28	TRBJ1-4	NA	TGTGCCAGCAGTTTGGCCAGGGCAGTGGAAAAACTGTTTTTT	CASSLARAVEKLFF
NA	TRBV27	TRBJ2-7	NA	TGTGCCAGCAGTTCCTATGGCTCCTACGAGCAGTACTTC	CASSSYGSYEQYF
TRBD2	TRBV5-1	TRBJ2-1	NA	TGCGCCAGCAGCATAGCGACTAGCGGGAGTAATGAGCAGTTCTTC	CASSIATSGSNEQFF
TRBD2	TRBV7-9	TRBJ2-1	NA	TGTGCCAGCAGCTGGGATGGCGGGGGGAGAGATGAGCAGTTCTTC	CASSWDGGGRDEQFF
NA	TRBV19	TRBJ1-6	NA	TGTGCCAGTAGTATCGCGGGGGCTAATTCACCCCTCCACTTT	CASSIAGANSPLHF
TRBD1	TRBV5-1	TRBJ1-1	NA	TGCGCCACCCGGGAAGGGACAGCGAACACTGAAGCTTTCTTT	CATREGTANTEAFF
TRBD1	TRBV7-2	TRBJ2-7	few	TGTGCCAGCAGCCCAGGGGGCAGGGATCCCTACGAGCAGTACTTC	CASSPGGRDPYEQYF
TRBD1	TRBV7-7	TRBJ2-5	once	TGTGCCAGCAGCTCCTCGGACAGGGGCGAGACCCAGTACTTC	CASSSSDRGETQYF
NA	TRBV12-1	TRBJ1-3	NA	TGTGCCAGCAGCCCTGACACGGTCTGCTCTGGAAACACCATATATTTT	CASSPDTVCSGNTIYF
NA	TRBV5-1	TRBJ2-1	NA	TGCGCCAGCAGCTTGGCCCCAGGGCAAGCCTACAATGAGCAGTTCTTC	CASSLAPGQAYNEQFF
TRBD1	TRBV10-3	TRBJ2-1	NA	TGTGCCATCAGCCCGGACAGGGGATACAATGAGCAGTTCTTC	CAISPDRGYNEQFF
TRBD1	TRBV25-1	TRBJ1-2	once	TGTGCCAGCAGCAGGGGGTATAACTATGGCTACACCTTC	CASSRGYNYGYTF
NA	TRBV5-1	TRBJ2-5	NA	TGCGCCAGCAGCTTGAGCGGCGACCAAGAGACCCAGTACTTC	CASSLSGDQETQYF
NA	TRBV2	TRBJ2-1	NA	TGTGCCAGCACGATAGTTCCGAATGAGCAGTTCTTC	CASTIVPNEQFF
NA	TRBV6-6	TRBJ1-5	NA	TGTGCCAGCAGTTACTCTAACTGGGGGCGCGAGGCCCAGCATTTT	CASSYSNWGREAQHF
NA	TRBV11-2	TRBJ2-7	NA	TGTGCCAGCAGCTTAGGGCGGGGCAGGGGGACCTACGAGCAGTACTTC	CASSLGRGRGTYEQYF
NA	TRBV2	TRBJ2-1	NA	TGTGCCAGCAGTGGGACAGGGAGGGATGAGCAGTTCTTC	CASSGTGRDEQFF
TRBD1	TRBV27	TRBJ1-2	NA	TGTGCCAGCAGGACGACAGGGATTTTTGGCTACACCTTC	CASRTTGIFGYTF
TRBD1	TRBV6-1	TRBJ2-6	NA	TGTGCCAGCAGTGGGAGGACAGGGTCTGGGGCCAACGTCCTGACTTTC	CASSGRTGSGANVLTF
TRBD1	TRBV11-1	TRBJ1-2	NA	TGTGCCAGCAGCCGGACAGGGGCGCGCCCTAACTATGGCTACACCTTC	CASSRTGARPNYGYTF
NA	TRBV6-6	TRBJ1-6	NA	TGTGCCAGCGCCATAAAGCCGGGCTCCTATAATTCACCCCTCCACTTT	CASAIKPGSYNSPLHF
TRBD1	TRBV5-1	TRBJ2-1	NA	TGCGCCAGCAGCCAAAACCTGGGACAGAGCTCCTACAATGAGCAGTTCTTC	CASSQNLGQSSYNEQFF
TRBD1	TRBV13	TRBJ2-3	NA	TGTGCCAGCAGCTTAGCGACAGGGTTCAAAACAGATACGCAGTATTTT	CASSLATGFKTDTQYF
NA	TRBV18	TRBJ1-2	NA	TGTGCCAGCTCACCACCGACAGTGAACTATGGCTACACCTTC	CASSPPTVNYGYTF
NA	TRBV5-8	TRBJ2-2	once	TGTGCCAGCAGCTTGGTAGACTGGAAGCTGTTTTTT	CASSLVDWKLFF
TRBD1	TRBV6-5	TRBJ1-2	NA	TGTGCCAGCAGTTACTCAGACAGGGTGGGGGGCTACACCTTC	CASSYSDRVGGYTF
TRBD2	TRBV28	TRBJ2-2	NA	TGTGCCAGCAGACTAGCGGTCACCGGGGAGCTGTTTTTT	CASRLAVTGELFF
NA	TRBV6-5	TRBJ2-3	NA	TGTGCCAGCAGTTACCAACGTGGCAGTACGCAGTATTTT	CASSYQRGSTQYF
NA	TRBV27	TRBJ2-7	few	TGTGCCAGCAGACCCCAGGGGTCCTACGAGCAGTACTTC	CASRPQGSYEQYF
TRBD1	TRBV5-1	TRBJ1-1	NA	TGCGCCAGCAGCTTGACAGGGGGGACTGAAGCTTTCTTT	CASSLTGGTEAFF
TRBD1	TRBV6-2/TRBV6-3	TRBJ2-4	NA	TGTGCCAGCAGTTACCCGGGACAGGGAGGGGCCGTGACCAAAAACATTCAGTACTTC	CASSYPGQGGAVTKNIQYF
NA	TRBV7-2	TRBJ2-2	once	TGTGCCAGCAGCTTATGGGGAGCCGGGGAGCTGTTTTTT	CASSLWGAGELFF
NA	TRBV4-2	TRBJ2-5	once	TGTGCCAGCAGCCGGACAGAAGAAGAGACCCAGTACTTC	CASSRTEEETQYF
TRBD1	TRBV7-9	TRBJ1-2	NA	TGTGCCAGCAGCTTAGGAGGGACAGATCACTCTGGCTACACCTTC	CASSLGGTDHSGYTF
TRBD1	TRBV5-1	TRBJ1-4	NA	TGCGCCAGCAGCCCAACTCAGGGGGCAGGTAATGAAAAACTGTTTTTT	CASSPTQGAGNEKLFF
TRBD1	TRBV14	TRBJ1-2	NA	TGTGCCAGCAGCCCACAGGGGCATGTTGGCTACACCTTC	CASSPQGHVGYTF
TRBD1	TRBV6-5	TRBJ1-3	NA	TGTGCCAGCAGTTACTCCCGTCCAGGGGGTGGAAACACCATATATTTT	CASSYSRPGGGNTIYF
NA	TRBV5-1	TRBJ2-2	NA	TGCGCCAGCAGCTCGACAGGGAACACCGGGGAGCTGTTTTTT	CASSSTGNTGELFF
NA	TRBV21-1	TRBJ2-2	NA	TGTGCCAGCAGCAAAGTCGGGGGGAGGGGCACCGGGGAGCTGTTTTTT	CASSKVGGRGTGELFF